A single sample gave rise to the 15 T cell receptor beta chains below, sequenced in a study of OX40 agonist ivuxolimab in advanced cancers. Sequencing used immunoSEQ multiplex PCR; TCRdb keeps in-frame clones, though not all of them. The sample includes about 70,000 clones, around nine tenths of them seen just once. The input for sequencing was CD4+ or CD8+ T cells sorted from blood, taken in a trial of the OX40 agonist ivuxolimab. These receptors originate from an adult with an advanced solid tumor such as melanoma, head and neck, liver or kidney cancer.

The V call is TRBV7-2, the J call TRBJ2-7, with a tentative D call TRBD1 (5 bases). The CDR3 has 12 residues. V shed 7 bases and J shed 0 bases, with 7 bases lying between them. Germline V gene sequence: CDR1 SGHTA, CDR2 FQGNSA. CDR3 sequence reads: CASNRISYEQYF. The CDR3 region has the DNA TGTGCCAGCAACAGGATCTCCTACGAGCAGTACTTC.

This clone was counted once. This CDR3 is also generated by other DNA sequences in the sample. Here the CDR3 DNA reads TGTGCCAGCAGTTTACCCACAGGGGGAACAACTAATGAAAAACTGTTTTTT. It specifies CASSLPTGGTTNEKLFF. This chain links TRBV28 with TRBJ1-4; 8 nucleotides match TRBD1. The trim removed 2 bases at V and 0 bases at J, leaving 5 bases unmatched. Germline V gives CDR1 MDHEN, CDR2 SYDVKM. The CDR3 has 17 residues.

The chain has TRBV5-6 and TRBJ2-7, with 7 positions matching TRBD1. Germline values: CDR1 SGHDT, CDR2 YYEEEE. The CDR3 runs 15 residues. The trim removed 4 bases at V and 0 bases at J, leaving 7 bases unmatched. CDR3 DNA sequence: TGTGCCAGCAGCCCGGGACAGCTTAGCTCCTACGAGCAGTACTTC. Protein: CASSPGQLSSYEQYF. The full variable domain, with the rest looked up from reference TRBV5-6 and TRBJ2-7, is DAGVTQSPTHLIKTRGQQVTLRCSPKSGHDTVSWYQQALGQGPQFIFQYYEEEERQRGNFPDRFSGHQFPNYSSELNVNALLLGDSALYLCASSPGQLSSYEQYFGPGTRLTVT.

J is TRBJ2-1 and V is TRBV5-1; TRBD2 aligns across 8 bases. Trimming took 1 base from V and 4 from J; bases not matched to a gene: 4. The germline V gene encodes CDR1 SGHRS and CDR2 YFSETQ. CDR3 length: 15 amino acids. The CDR3 nucleotides read TGCGCCAGCAGCTTGCCGGGACTAGAGTACAATGAGCAGTTCTTC. This encodes CASSLPGLEYNEQFF.

The gene calls are TRBV6-6 and TRBJ2-5; 10 bases are a match to TRBD2. Trimming took 2 bases from V and 5 from J; bases not matched to a gene: 8. This CDR3 comprises 16 residues. In germline, CDR1 is MNHNY, CDR2 SVGAGI (reference sequence). The CDR3 sequence: CASSYNPSGSGETQYF. The CDR3 DNA reads as TGTGCCAGCAGTTACAACCCTAGCGGGAGTGGGGAGACCCAGTACTTC.

The chain carries TRBV30 and TRBJ1-5; 8 nucleotides agree with TRBD1. The CDR3 is 14 residues long. V was pared by 7 bases and J by 2 bases, with 7 bases of the junction left unmatched. Germline V gives CDR1 GTSNPN, CDR2 SVGIG (reference sequence). CDR3 protein: CAFQAGGGNQPQHF. CDR3 in DNA: TGTGCCTTTCAAGCAGGGGGCGGCAATCAGCCCCAGCATTTT.

The chain uses TRBV23-1 and TRBJ1-1; possibly TRBD1 for D (5 bases). TRBV23-1 is an open reading frame, and its role is uncertain. The CDR3 is 16 residues long. Trimming removed 4 bases from V and 1 base from J, with 16 bases in between. CDR3 protein: CASSPRRGGGNTEAFF. The CDR3 DNA follows: TGCGCCAGCAGTCCCCGAAGGGGCGGGGGGAACACTGAAGCTTTCTTT.

The DNA for the CDR3 is TGTGCCAGCTCACCCGAGGGCAGGATCAGAAACTATGGCTACACCTTC. Its translation is CASSPEGRIRNYGYTF. The chain carries TRBV18 and TRBJ1-2; D gene uncertain. Trimming stripped 3 bases from V and 2 bases from J, with 16 bases between. The CDR3 runs to 16 residues. CDR1 is KGHSH, CDR2 LQKENI, per germline.

V usage is TRBV5-6 and J usage is TRBJ2-5; 12 nucleotides match TRBD1. This CDR3 has 15 amino acids. Germline CDR1 SGHDT, CDR2 YYEEEE. The trim removed 4 bases at V and 5 bases at J, leaving 6 bases unmatched. CDR3: CASSLGTGGGETQYF. The CDR3 DNA is TGTGCCAGCAGCCTCGGGACAGGGGGCGGTGAGACCCAGTACTTC.

This chain connects TRBV2 to TRBJ1-2; 7 bases are a match to TRBD1. The V gene end was trimmed by 2 bases and the J gene end by 2 bases; junction bases not matched to a gene: 2. CDR3 length equals 14 residues. CDR1 SNHLY and CDR2 FYNNEI come from the germline V gene. The CDR3 region is CASSERGRNYGYTF. The CDR3 bases are TGTGCCAGCAGTGAAAGGGGGCGCAACTATGGCTACACCTTC.

The chain joins TRBV19 to TRBJ1-5; 7 bases fit TRBD1. Germline values: CDR1 LNHDA, CDR2 SQIVND (reference sequence). Losses at the gene ends were 5 bases for V and 2 bases for J; bases not matched to a gene: 9. This CDR3 is built from 16 residues. CDR3 DNA sequence: TGTGCCAGTAGTCAAACAGGGGCCTCGGGCAATCAGCCCCAGCATTTT. Residues: CASSQTGASGNQPQHF. Drawing the rest from reference TRBV19 and TRBJ1-5, the complete variable domain is DGGITQSPKYLFRKEGQNVTLSCEQNLNHDAMYWYRQDPGQGLRLIYYSQIVNDFQKGDIAEGYSVSREKKESFPLTVTSAQKNPTAFYLCASSQTGASGNQPQHFGDGTRLSIL.

The chain is built from TRBV28 and TRBJ2-3; 13 bases fit TRBD2. Trimming took 6 bases from V and 11 from J; bases not matched to a gene: 11. This CDR3 is built from 15 residues. The germline gives CDR1 MDHEN, CDR2 SYDVKM. CDR3 coding DNA: TGTGCCAGCAGCCTACTAGCGGGGGGGCCGGTAGAGCAGTATTTT. It specifies CASSLLAGGPVEQYF. Full variable domain (outside the CDR3, taken from reference TRBV28 and TRBJ2-3): DVKVTQSSRYLVKRTGEKVFLECVQDMDHENMFWYRQDPGLGLRLIYFSYDVKMKEKGDIPEGYSVSREKKERFSLILESASTNQTSMYLCASSLLAGGPVEQYFGPGTRLTVL.

The chain recombines TRBV5-1 with TRBJ2-5; 9 bases match TRBD1. After removal of 5 bases from V and 4 bases from J, the junction contained 6 bases not matched to a gene. This CDR3 has 14 residues. Germline assignment: CDR1 SGHRS and CDR2 YFSETQ. The chain's CDR3 is CASRYRGQGETQYF. Here the CDR3 DNA reads TGCGCCAGCAGGTACAGGGGACAGGGAGAGACCCAGTACTTC.

This sequence joins TRBV6-5 and TRBJ2-3; 8 bases line up with TRBD2. The CDR3 runs to 15 residues. J gave up 3 bases and V 6 bases, and 8 bases lay outside the gene matches. Germline V gene sequence: CDR1 MNHEY, CDR2 SVGAGI. DNA for the CDR3: TGTGCCAGCAGCCTTCGGGGGGGGTATACAGATACGCAGTATTTT. Translated, it gives CASSLRGGYTDTQYF.

The rearrangement uses TRBV5-6 and TRBJ2-7; D remains unclear. CDR3 length equals 14 residues. Germline V lookup: CDR1 SGHDT, CDR2 YYEEEE. V shed 2 bases and J shed 0 bases, with 9 bases lying between them. The CDR3 sequence is CASSFDGFSYEQYF. For the CDR3, the DNA is TGTGCCAGCAGCTTTGACGGGTTCTCCTACGAGCAGTACTTC.